This T cell receptor beta chain was observed in a study of shared clonotypes between healthy human individuals. Measured with immunoSEQ multiplex PCR; TCRdb has only the in-frame clones, and not every one. This table has about 1,900,000 clones, about 95% appearing once. CD45RO-negative CD8 cells positively selected for CCR7 made up the naive population, which excluded terminally differentiated effector memory CD45RA+ cells. CDR3 length equals 17 residues. Trimming took 4 bases from V and 1 from J; bases not matched to a gene: 5. Per germline, CDR1 SGHNT and CDR2 YYREEE (reference sequence). This chain uses TRBV5-4 with TRBJ2-7, with 16 nucleotides matching TRBD2. This clonotype was sampled from a man younger than 35 in good health. The sequenced sample was naive CD8+ T cells sorted from blood. The CDR3 nucleotides are TGTGCCAGCAGCGCGGGACTAGCGGGAGGGCCTTCCTACGAGCAGTACTTC. Encoded protein: CASSAGLAGGPSYEQYF.